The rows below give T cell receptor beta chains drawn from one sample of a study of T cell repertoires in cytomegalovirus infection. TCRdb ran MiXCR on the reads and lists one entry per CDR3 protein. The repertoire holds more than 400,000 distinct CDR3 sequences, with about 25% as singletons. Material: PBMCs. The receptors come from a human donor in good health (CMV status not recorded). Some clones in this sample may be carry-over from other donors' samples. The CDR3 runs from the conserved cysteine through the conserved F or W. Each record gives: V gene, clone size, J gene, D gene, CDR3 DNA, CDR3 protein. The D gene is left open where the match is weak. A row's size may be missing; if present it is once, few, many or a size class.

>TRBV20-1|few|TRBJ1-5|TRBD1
TGCAGTGCTCCCAGGGGGCCGAGCAATCAGCCCCAGCATTTT
CSAPRGPSNQPQHF
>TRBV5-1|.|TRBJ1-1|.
TGCGCCAGCAGGAGGGAGGGCACTGAAGCTTTCTTT
CASRREGTEAFF
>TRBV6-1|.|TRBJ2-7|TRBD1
TGTGCCAGCAGGGAAAGCGGGACAGGGGGCTCGGGGCAGTACTTC
CASRESGTGGSGQYF
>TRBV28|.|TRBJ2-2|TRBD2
TGTGCCAGCAGTTTATTCACTAGCGGGATCGGGATGACCGGGGAGCTGTCTTTT
CASSLFTSGIGMTGELSF
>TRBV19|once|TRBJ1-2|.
TGTGCCAGTAGTATTATACAGGACCCTTATGGCTACACCTTC
CASSIIQDPYGYTF
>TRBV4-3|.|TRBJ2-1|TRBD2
TGCGCCAGCAGCCAAGAGGGGCTAGCGGGAGTAATTCACAATGAGCAGTTCTTC
CASSQEGLAGVIHNEQFF
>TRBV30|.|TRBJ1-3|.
TGTGCCTGGAAGACTGGAAACACCATATATTTT
CAWKTGNTIYF
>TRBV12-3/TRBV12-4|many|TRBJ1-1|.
TGTGCCAGCAGTTTCTCCGTTGGAGGGGAAGCTGAAGCTTTCTTT
CASSFSVGGEAEAFF
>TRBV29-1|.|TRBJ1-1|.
TGCAGCGCGACAGTGAACACTGAAGCTTTCTTT
CSATVNTEAFF
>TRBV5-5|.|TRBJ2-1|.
TGTGCCAGCAGCCCCGGGGACACCCGTGGTGATGAGCAGTTCTTC
CASSPGDTRGDEQFF
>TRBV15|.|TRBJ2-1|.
TGTGCCACCAGCAGCGGGTCCTACAATGAGCAGTTCTTC
CATSSGSYNEQFF
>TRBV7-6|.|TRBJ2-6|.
TGTGCCAGCAGCCGCGATAGGGACGGACGCTCTGGGGCCAACGTCCTGACTTTC
CASSRDRDGRSGANVLTF
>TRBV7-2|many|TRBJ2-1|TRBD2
TGTGCCACGCTCGACGGGGGGACTTACAATGAGCAGTTCTTC
CATLDGGTYNEQFF
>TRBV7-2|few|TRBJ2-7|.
TGTGCCAGCAGCTGGCTAGTGGGGAACTACGAGCAGTACTTC
CASSWLVGNYEQYF
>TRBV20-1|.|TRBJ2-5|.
TGCAGTGCTTATGTCGTCAGCGCTTCTGAGACCCAGTACTTC
CSAYVVSASETQYF
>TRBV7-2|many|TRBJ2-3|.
TGTGCCAGCAGCTTAGTGGCGGGAACGTCTTTTGATACGCAGTATTTT
CASSLVAGTSFDTQYF
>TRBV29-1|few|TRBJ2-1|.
TGCAGCGCAGTTTACAGGGATGAGCAGTTCTTC
CSAVYRDEQFF
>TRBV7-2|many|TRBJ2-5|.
TGTGCCAGCAGCTTAGGGTGGATGGAGACCCAGTACTTC
CASSLGWMETQYF
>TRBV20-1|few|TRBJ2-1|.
TGCAGTGCTAGAGACGCTTCCCTGGCCCTCTACAATGAGCAGTTCTTC
CSARDASLALYNEQFF
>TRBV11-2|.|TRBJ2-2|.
TGTGCCAGCAGCTTAGGCCCGACGGTATTCACCGGGGAGCTGTTTTTT
CASSLGPTVFTGELFF
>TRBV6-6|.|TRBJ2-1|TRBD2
TGTGCCAGCATCACGGGGGGAGGGAATGAGCAGTTCTTC
CASITGGGNEQFF
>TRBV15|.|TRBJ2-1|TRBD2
TGTGCCACCAGCAGAGATCAGCTTTTGGCGGGAGGCCGACCATACAATGAGCAGTTCTTC
CATSRDQLLAGGRPYNEQFF
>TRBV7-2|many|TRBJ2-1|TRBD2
TGTGCCAGCAGCCTCCGGACTAGCGGGCGGGACAATGAGCAGTTCTTC
CASSLRTSGRDNEQFF
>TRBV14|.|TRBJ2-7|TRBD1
TGTGCCAGCAGACTAACCGGGACAGGGAGCGAGTACGAGCAGTACTTC
CASRLTGTGSEYEQYF
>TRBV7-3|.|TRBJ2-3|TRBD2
TGTGCCAGCAGCCAAGTAATTAGCGGGGTCCGCACAGATACGCAGTATTTT
CASSQVISGVRTDTQYF
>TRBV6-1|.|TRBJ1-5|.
TGTGCCAGCAGTTCCGTCCGGACTACCAATCAGCCCCAGCATTTT
CASSSVRTTNQPQHF
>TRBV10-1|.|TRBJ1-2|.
TGCCGTACTGGGAGGGTGAGAGGTCATGGCTACACCTTC
CRTGRVRGHGYTF
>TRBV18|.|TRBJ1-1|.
TGTGCCAGCTCACCGGGGGCAGCAATGAACACTGAAGCTTTCTTT
CASSPGAAMNTEAFF
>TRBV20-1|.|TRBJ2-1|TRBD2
TGCAGTGCTCGGGGACTAGAGGTTTTCAATGAGCAGTTCTTC
CSARGLEVFNEQFF
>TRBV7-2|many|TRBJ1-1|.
TGTGCCAGCAGCCCAGTTGGCGGCGGGGGAGCGTCGGGTGCTTTCTTT
CASSPVGGGGASGAFF
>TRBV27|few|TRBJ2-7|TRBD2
TGTGCCAGCAGGAAGGGACTAGCGGATTCCTACGAGCAGTACTTC
CASRKGLADSYEQYF
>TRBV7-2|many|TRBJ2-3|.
TGTGCCAGCAGCTTCGCGGACACGGGGGATACGCAGTATTTT
CASSFADTGDTQYF
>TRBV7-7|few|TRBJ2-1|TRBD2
TGTGCTAGCAGCCTGTCTAGCGGGAGTCCCTTCCATGAGCAGTTCTTC
CASSLSSGSPFHEQFF
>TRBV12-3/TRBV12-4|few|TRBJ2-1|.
TGTGCCAGCAGTGGGGTGGCTCCAAACTCATACAATGAGCAGTTCTTC
CASSGVAPNSYNEQFF
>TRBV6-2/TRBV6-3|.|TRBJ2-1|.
TGTGCCAGCAGTTCCACCCCCCCTAGCGAGTCCTACAATGAGCAGTTCTTC
CASSSTPPSESYNEQFF
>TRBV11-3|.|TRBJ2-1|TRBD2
TGTGCCAGCAGCTTCAACGGGAGGTCCTACAATGAGCAGTTCTTC
CASSFNGRSYNEQFF
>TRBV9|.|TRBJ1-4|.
TGTGCCAGCAGCCTGGGTGATGACAGGTTCTACGAAAAACTGTTTTTT
CASSLGDDRFYEKLFF